These 27 T cell receptor beta chains were all obtained from the same sample, sequenced in a study of control samples from healthy donors and cancer patients. Clones were read by immunoSEQ multiplex PCR, and TCRdb kept only the in-frame ones, dropping some. The profile shows around 170,000 clones, around 94% of them singletons. The sequenced sample was blood. The receptors here all came from a man aged 25-45 years in good health.

The rearrangement uses TRBV5-4 and TRBJ2-1; 11 nucleotides agree with TRBD1. Looked up from germline, CDR1 is SGHNT and CDR2 is YYREEE (reference sequence). The V and J ends lost 5 bases and 6 bases, in that order; junction bases with no gene match: 19. CDR3 size: 19 residues. The CDR3: CASRPGTGGSGGSGNEQFF. CDR3 sequence (DNA): TGTGCCAGCAGACCCGGGACAGGGGGATCGGGGGGTAGCGGCAATGAGCAGTTCTTC.

The chain carries TRBV9 and TRBJ2-3; 8 bases agree with TRBD2. CDR1 is SGDLS, CDR2 YYNGEE, per germline. The V and J ends lost 0 bases and 1 base, in that order; junction bases with no gene match: 7. The CDR3 extends over 17 amino acids. CDR3 sequence reads: CASSVAGGPPGTDTQYF. CDR3 bases: TGTGCCAGCAGCGTAGCGGGAGGGCCACCTGGCACAGATACGCAGTATTTT.

The chain couples TRBV19 to TRBJ1-5; D is uncertain. V was shortened by 7 bases and J by 9 bases, with 13 bases between the two germline ends. The CDR3 is made up of 12 amino acids. Germline V gives CDR1 LNHDA, CDR2 SQIVND (reference sequence). The CDR3 sequence: CASTVRGGPQHF. The CDR3 DNA sequence: TGTGCCAGTACGGTCCGAGGAGGGCCCCAGCATTTT.

V gene TRBV5-6 combines with J gene TRBJ1-2, with a possible D match to TRBD1 (5 bases). Per the germline V gene, CDR1 is SGHDT and CDR2 is YYEEEE. Deletions cut 2 bases from V and 3 bases from J, with 8 bases between. The CDR3 runs to 13 residues. CDR3 sequence (DNA): TGTGCCAGCAGCTTCGGGGCGGACTATGGCTACACCTTC. Its translation is CASSFGADYGYTF.

The chain carries TRBV4-1 and TRBJ2-7; 10 bases match TRBD1. Germline assignment: CDR1 MGHRA and CDR2 YSYEKL. The CDR3 contains 15 residues. V shed 4 bases, J shed 2 bases, and the junction held 5 bases outside the gene matches. The CDR3 protein is CASSRGQGMTYEQYF. The CDR3 nucleotides are TGCGCCAGCAGCCGGGGACAGGGGATGACCTACGAGCAGTACTTC.

This clone was seen more than once but under ten times. The chain links TRBV12-5 to TRBJ2-2; 7 bases fit TRBD1. Trimming removed 9 bases from V and 6 bases from J; junction bases left unmatched: 1. This CDR3 comprises 11 residues. CDR1 LGHNT and CDR2 FRNRAP come from the germline V gene. The CDR3 sequence is CARRGPGELFF. In DNA form, the CDR3 reads TGTGCTAGGAGGGGGCCCGGGGAGCTGTTTTTT.

This chain connects TRBV5-1 to TRBJ2-1; 12 bases agree with TRBD2. Trimming took 0 bases from V and 1 from J; bases not matched to a gene: 2. CDR1 and CDR2 (germline): SGHRS, YFSETQ. The CDR3 runs to 17 residues. CDR3 in DNA: TGCGCCAGCAGCTTGGCACTAGCGGGGGGTTCCTACAATGAGCAGTTCTTC. Translation: CASSLALAGGSYNEQFF.

V usage is TRBV24-1 and J usage is TRBJ2-3, with 11 bases fitting TRBD1. The V gene's germline CDR1 is KGHDR and CDR2 SFDVKD. CDR3 size: 16 residues. J was trimmed by 5 bases and V by 4 bases; bases with no gene match: 7. The CDR3 DNA reads TGTGCCACCAGTGACGGACAGGGGGCGCGTTTAGATACGCAGTATTTT. It encodes CATSDGQGARLDTQYF.

The genes are TRBV2 and TRBJ1-2; D not resolved. Trimming removed 4 bases from V and 4 bases from J, with 7 bases in between. Germline values: CDR1 SNHLY, CDR2 FYNNEI. The CDR3 extends over 12 amino acids. The CDR3 DNA reads TGTGCCAGCAGTGCCGTCCCCTATGGCTACACCTTC. Its translation: CASSAVPYGYTF.

The chain employs TRBV18 and TRBJ2-7, with a possible D match to TRBD2 (7 bases). CDR1 and CDR2 from the germline V gene are KGHSH and LQKENI. There are 14 residues in the CDR3. Trimming pared 3 bases from V and 2 bases from J, leaving 11 bases between. Written as DNA, the CDR3 is TGTGCCAGCTCACCGGGCGGGGGCCCCTACGAGCAGTACTTC. It codes for CASSPGGGPYEQYF. Based on the CDR3 plus reference TRBV18 and TRBJ2-7, the full variable domain is NAGVMQNPRHLVRRRGQEARLRCSPMKGHSHVYWYRQLPEEGLKFMVYLQKENIIDESGMPKERFSAEFPKEGPSILRIQQVVRGDSAAYFCASSPGGGPYEQYFGPGTRLTVT.

J is TRBJ1-1 and V is TRBV19; 7 bases are a match to TRBD1. The CDR3 is 13 amino acids. Trimming removed 4 bases from V and 5 bases from J; junction bases left unmatched: 4. CDR1 and CDR2 (germline): LNHDA, SQIVND (reference sequence). The CDR3 region has the DNA TGTGCCAGTAGTACCAGGGGGGAGACTGAAGCTTTCTTT. This encodes CASSTRGETEAFF.

A single count supports this clone. This chain links TRBV18 with TRBJ1-4; D may be TRBD1 (6 bases). With 4 bases removed from V and 4 bases from J, the gap between germline ends came to 10 bases. Germline-derived CDR1 and CDR2 are KGHSH and LQKENI. This CDR3 has 14 amino acids. The CDR3 nucleotides are TGTGCCAGCTCACAGGGGGTTGGTAATGAAAAACTGTTTTTT. Translated, it gives CASSQGVGNEKLFF.

This chain links TRBV11-2 with TRBJ1-1; D remains ambiguous. The CDR3 totals 12 residues. Trimming cost V 3 bases and J 1 base, with 3 bases left between them. Germline V gives CDR1 SGHAT, CDR2 FQNNGV. The CDR3 nucleotides are TGTGCCAGCAGCTTTAAGAACACTGAAGCTTTCTTT. It translates to CASSFKNTEAFF.

The gene calls are TRBV19 and TRBJ1-2; TRBD1 matches at 7 bases. The CDR3 runs to 15 residues. With 3 bases clipped from V and 2 bases from J, the junction kept 6 bases outside the gene matches. Germline assignment: CDR1 LNHDA and CDR2 SQIVND (reference sequence). The CDR3 region is CASSISETGNYGYTF. As DNA, the CDR3 is TGTGCCAGTAGTATCTCGGAGACAGGGAACTATGGCTACACCTTC.

The rearrangement links TRBV5-1 to TRBJ2-2, with D possibly being TRBD1 (6 bases). The CDR3 is 17 residues long. The ends were cut back, 2 bases at V and 2 bases at J, with 16 bases in the middle. Germline V lookup: CDR1 SGHRS, CDR2 YFSETQ. The CDR3 spells CASSFMPGGSNTGELFF. CDR3 nucleotides: TGCGCCAGCAGCTTTATGCCTGGGGGCAGTAACACCGGGGAGCTGTTTTTT.

The J gene is TRBJ2-1, the V gene TRBV9; unclear D gene. V dropped 0 bases and J dropped 7 bases, with 8 bases sitting between them. CDR3 size: 13 residues. Germline-derived CDR1 and CDR2 are SGDLS and YYNGEE. CDR3 residues: CASSVGNLNEQFF. CDR3 coding DNA: TGTGCCAGCAGCGTAGGTAACCTGAATGAGCAGTTCTTC.

This clone has a single count. The DNA of the CDR3 is TGTGCCAGCAGCTTTCGGGCAGGGAATTCACCCCTCCACTTT. Translating it yields CASSFRAGNSPLHF. V is TRBV5-8 and J is TRBJ1-6, with D possibly TRBD1 on 5 matching bases. This CDR3 region has 14 residues. V was cut by 2 bases and J by 7 bases, with 10 bases left in between. CDR1 and CDR2 (germline): SGHTS, YDEGEE.

The V gene is TRBV9, the J gene TRBJ1-2; TRBD1 might be the D (6 bases). From germline, CDR1 is SGDLS and CDR2 YYNGEE. With 0 bases removed from V and 8 bases from J, the gap between germline ends came to 8 bases. There are 12 residues in the CDR3. The CDR3 here is CASSVGGRGYTF. The CDR3 nucleotides are TGTGCCAGCAGCGTAGGGGGGCGCGGCTACACCTTC.

The chain joins TRBV9 to TRBJ2-1; 15 bases are a match to TRBD2. Germline loops: CDR1 SGDLS, CDR2 YYNGEE. The ends lost 1 base at V and 0 bases at J; junction bases unmatched: 5. The CDR3 has 19 residues. The CDR3 sequence is CASSVSGLAGGSSYNEQFF. For the CDR3, the DNA is TGTGCCAGCAGCGTATCCGGACTAGCGGGGGGGAGCTCCTACAATGAGCAGTTCTTC.

The chain links TRBV19 to TRBJ2-7; D not certain. The CDR3 has 12 residues. V dropped 5 bases and J dropped 0 bases, with 5 bases sitting between them. Germline lookup yields CDR1 LNHDA and CDR2 SQIVND (reference sequence). This CDR3 is CASSQDSYEQYF. In nucleotides, the CDR3 is TGTGCCAGTAGTCAGGACTCCTACGAGCAGTACTTC.

The genes are TRBV5-6 and TRBJ1-2; no definite D call. The ends were cut back, 1 base at V and 8 bases at J, with 15 bases in the middle. The germline CDR1 and CDR2 sequences are SGHDT and YYEEEE. The CDR3 is 14 residues long. The CDR3 region is CASSLPGVYRGYTF. For the CDR3, the DNA is TGTGCCAGCAGCTTGCCGGGAGTTTATCGCGGCTACACCTTC.

The chain uses TRBV6-4 and TRBJ2-5; tentative D call: TRBD2 (6 bases). Trimming shortened V by 0 bases and J by 2 bases, and 19 bases separated the two germline ends. CDR1 and CDR2 (germline): MRHNA, SNTAGT. This CDR3 has 18 amino acids. The CDR3 loop is CASSDSSRGRTIQETQYF. Written as DNA, the CDR3 is TGTGCCAGCAGTGACTCGAGCCGAGGGAGGACCATACAAGAGACCCAGTACTTC.

J is TRBJ2-2 and V is TRBV6-5; 7 bases are a match to TRBD1. This CDR3 comprises 15 residues. Trimming took 7 bases from V and 5 from J; bases not matched to a gene: 10. Germline CDR1 reads MNHEY; CDR2 reads SVGAGI. Here the CDR3 DNA reads TGTGCCAGCAATTTCAAAGGGGGCGGTACCGGGGAGCTGTTTTTT. It is translated as CASNFKGGGTGELFF.

The CDR3 protein is CASSTYRSTDTQYF. For the CDR3, the DNA is TGTGCCAGCAGTACGTACAGGAGCACAGATACGCAGTATTTT. The chain combines TRBV27 with TRBJ2-3, with D possibly TRBD1 on 5 matching bases. The V gene's germline CDR1 is MNHEY and CDR2 SMNVEV (reference sequence). The CDR3 has 14 amino acids. The V end lost 5 bases, the J end lost 0 bases, and 9 bases lay between the germline ends.

The V call is TRBV3-1 (or the pseudogene TRBV3-2), the J call TRBJ2-7; D is unresolved. The CDR3 length is 16 residues. The germline CDR1 and CDR2 sequences are LGHDT and YNNKEL (reference sequence). V shed 4 bases and J shed 2 bases, with 18 bases lying between them. CDR3 bases: TGTGCCAGCAGCCGGAAAGACGGGCTACCCCCCTACGAGCAGTACTTC. Encoded protein: CASSRKDGLPPYEQYF.

The chain uses TRBV4-3 and TRBJ1-1; D unresolved. Germline V CDR1 and CDR2: LGHNA, YSLEER. The CDR3 runs to 14 residues. The V gene lost 0 bases and the J gene lost 12 bases, with 17 bases spanning the gap. The CDR3 region has the DNA TGCGCCAGCAGCCAAGAAAGGAAAGGACTGACGACTTTCTTT. Translation gives CASSQERKGLTTFF.

This clone was observed a handful of times. The gene calls are TRBV27 and TRBJ1-6; D might be TRBD1 (6 bases). CDR1 and CDR2 (germline): MNHEY, SMNVEV (reference sequence). Deletions cut 0 bases from V and 9 bases from J, with 12 bases between. The CDR3 runs to 15 residues. The CDR3 DNA reads TGTGCCAGCAGTTTATCGGCCAGGGGTAGTTCACCCCTCCACTTT. Translated, it gives CASSLSARGSSPLHF.